Following are 31 T cell receptor beta chains from one sample sequenced in a study of OX40 agonist ivuxolimab in advanced cancers. This table comes from immunoSEQ multiplex PCR, and its TCRdb copy is limited to in-frame clones, with some not included. The data hold approximately 90,000 clones, with roughly 88% observed a single time. Here the sequenced sample was CD4+ or CD8+ T cells sorted from blood, taken in a trial of the OX40 agonist ivuxolimab. The receptor source for this set is an adult with an advanced solid tumor such as melanoma, head and neck, liver or kidney cancer.

The CDR3 sequence is CASSLARPNIETQYF. The CDR3 nucleotides read TGTGCCAGCAGCTTAGCTCGACCCAATATAGAGACCCAGTACTTC. The gene calls are TRBV7-6 and TRBJ2-5; D gene ambiguous. The germline V gene has CDR1 SGHVS and CDR2 FNYEAQ. CDR3 size: 15 residues. The ends were cut back, 0 bases at V and 4 bases at J, with 12 bases in the middle.

The gene calls are TRBV19 and TRBJ1-4; the match to TRBD1 covers 8 bases. The CDR3 extends over 15 amino acids. Germline V gene data show CDR1 as LNHDA and CDR2 as SQIVND (reference sequence). J lost 8 bases, V lost 4 bases, and 9 bases had no gene match. CDR3 protein: CASSTRQGFGEKLFF. The CDR3 DNA sequence: TGTGCCAGTAGTACTCGACAGGGGTTCGGGGAAAAACTGTTTTTT.

The CDR3 nucleotides read TGTGCCACCTCCCCCAGGACAGGGGTTTTGTTCTTC. This encodes CATSPRTGVLFF. The chain is built from TRBV10-3 and TRBJ2-1; 9 nucleotides agree with TRBD1. This CDR3 is built from 12 residues. V trimming: 10 bases; J trimming: 15 bases; junction bases outside the gene matches: 13. Germline assignment: CDR1 ENHRY and CDR2 SYGVKD.

This chain uses TRBV19 with TRBJ2-6; D may be TRBD2 (6 bases). V was pared by 4 bases and J by 0 bases, with 10 bases between. The CDR3 runs to 16 residues. Germline V CDR1 and CDR2: LNHDA, SQIVND (reference sequence). CDR3 loop: CASSRDSSSGANVLTF. CDR3 coding DNA: TGTGCCAGTAGTAGGGACTCGTCCTCTGGGGCCAACGTCCTGACTTTC.

The rearrangement joins TRBV5-6 to TRBJ2-2; D assignment may be TRBD1 or TRBD2 (5 bases each). Germline-derived CDR1 and CDR2 are SGHDT and YYEEEE. The CDR3 is made up of 16 amino acids. Trimming left V 4 bases short and J 3 bases short, with 16 bases between. CDR3 loop: CASSPLAGAYTGELFF. CDR3 nucleotides: TGTGCCAGCAGCCCCTTAGCCGGGGCCTACACCGGGGAGCTGTTTTTT.

V and J are TRBV10-3 and TRBJ2-7; D ambiguous. V was cut by 0 bases and J by 3 bases, with 12 bases left in between. The CDR3 has 15 residues. CDR1 ENHRY and CDR2 SYGVKD come from the germline V gene. This CDR3 reads CAISESMTRHYEQYF. The CDR3 coding sequence is TGTGCCATCAGTGAGTCGATGACGAGACACTACGAGCAGTACTTC.

A word on this clone: This sample includes further DNA sequences coding for the same CDR3. The chain carries TRBV9 and TRBJ2-7, with TRBD2 matching over 9 bases. This CDR3 region has 17 residues. Trimming at V came to 0 bases and at J to 0 bases, leaving 7 bases not matched to a gene. Germline lookup yields CDR1 SGDLS and CDR2 YYNGEE. CDR3 sequence: CASSVGLAGGLSYEQYF. The CDR3, as DNA: TGTGCCAGCAGCGTAGGGTTGGCGGGGGGGCTCTCCTACGAGCAGTACTTC.

The rearrangement uses TRBV7-6 and TRBJ2-7; TRBD1 might be the D (6 bases). The V gene's germline CDR1 is SGHVS and CDR2 FNYEAQ. V gave up 4 bases and J gave up 0 bases, with 19 bases separating them. The CDR3 loop spans 17 amino acids. The CDR3, as DNA: TGTGCCAGCAGCTCATATCGAGGGGACAAGACCTCCTACGAGCAGTACTTC. It encodes CASSSYRGDKTSYEQYF. The entire variable domain, with the rest obtained from reference TRBV7-6 and TRBJ2-7, is as follows: GAGVSQSPRYKVTKRGQDVALRCDPISGHVSLYWYRQALGQGPEFLTYFNYEAQQDKSGLPNDRFSAERPEGSISTLTIQRTEQRDSAMYRCASSSYRGDKTSYEQYFGPGTRLTVT.

The chain is built from TRBV4-3 and TRBJ2-6, with 7 bases matching TRBD1. The CDR3 runs 19 residues. The J segment lost 0 bases and the V segment lost 2 bases, leaving 10 bases of the junction unmatched. In germline, CDR1 is LGHNA, CDR2 YSLEER. In DNA, the CDR3 is TGCGCCAGCAGCCAATTTCCACCGGGACAGCTCTCTGGGGCCAACGTCCTGACTTTC. Translated, it gives CASSQFPPGQLSGANVLTF.

The rearrangement joins TRBV5-1 to TRBJ1-3; tentative D call: TRBD1 (6 bases). The V gene's germline CDR1 is SGHRS and CDR2 YFSETQ. The CDR3 spans 14 residues. The V end lost 4 bases, the J end lost 4 bases, and 12 bases lay between the germline ends. The CDR3 bases are TGCGCCAGCAGCCCCGGGGGGCTCGGAAACACCATATATTTT. Translated, it gives CASSPGGLGNTIYF.

The chain carries TRBV4-1 and TRBJ1-2, with D uncertain. The V gene lost 3 bases and the J gene lost 5 bases, with 10 bases spanning the gap. The V gene's germline CDR1 is MGHRA and CDR2 YSYEKL. This CDR3 has 13 residues. This CDR3 is CASSHPSGYGYTF. CDR3 sequence (DNA): TGCGCCAGCAGCCATCCCTCGGGGTATGGCTACACCTTC.

The CDR3, as DNA: TGCGCCAGCAGCCAACAGACAGAGTCCTACGAGCAGTACTTC. Protein sequence: CASSQQTESYEQYF. The chain has TRBV4-3 and TRBJ2-7, with D maybe TRBD1 (5 bases). The CDR3 is made up of 14 amino acids. The ends were cut back, 2 bases at V and 1 base at J, with 9 bases in the middle. CDR1 and CDR2 (germline): LGHNA, YSLEER.

This clone was picked up a small number of times. The chain uses TRBV2 and TRBJ1-1, with a possible D match to TRBD1 (6 bases). This CDR3 spans 13 amino acids. CDR1 is SNHLY, CDR2 FYNNEI, per germline. V was pared by 4 bases and J by 5 bases, with 11 bases between. CDR3 DNA: TGTGCCAGCAGTGCAACAGGGCGTACTGAAGCTTTCTTT. Translated, it gives CASSATGRTEAFF.

The V gene is TRBV18, the J gene TRBJ2-1; D is possibly TRBD1 or TRBD2 (5 bases each). Germline V CDR1 and CDR2: KGHSH, LQKENI. V dropped 2 bases and J dropped 0 bases, with 11 bases sitting between them. The CDR3 consists of 16 residues. The chain's CDR3 is CASSPGGQHSYNEQFF. CDR3 DNA: TGTGCCAGCTCACCAGGGGGTCAACACTCCTACAATGAGCAGTTCTTC.

V usage is TRBV7-3 and J usage is TRBJ1-1; perhaps TRBD1 as D (5 bases). CDR3 length: 15 amino acids. V was pared by 5 bases and J by 4 bases, with 17 bases between. Germline CDR1 and CDR2: SGHTA and FQGTGA. In DNA form, the CDR3 reads TGTGCCAGCAGCGCTCGGGCGGTGGGGGGCACTGAAGCTTTCTTT. This translates into CASSARAVGGTEAFF.

The CDR3 sequence is CASSKRGRDRGPADTQYF. CDR3 nucleotides: TGTGCCAGCAGCAAAAGGGGCCGGGACAGGGGGCCTGCAGATACGCAGTATTTT. V gene TRBV11-1 combines with J gene TRBJ2-3, with 12 bases matching TRBD1. The V segment lost 5 bases and the J segment 4 bases; nucleotides outside the gene matches: 13. The length of the CDR3 is 18 residues. Germline values: CDR1 SGHAT, CDR2 FQDESV (reference sequence).

The V and J genes are TRBV9 and TRBJ1-1; TRBD1 matches 7 bases. CDR1 SGDLS and CDR2 YYNGEE come from the germline V gene. The CDR3 extends over 14 amino acids. V was pared by 4 bases and J by 7 bases, with 10 bases of the junction left unmatched. The CDR3 DNA reads TGTGCCAGCAGCCCTCAGGAGGGGGCTGTTGAAGCTTTCTTT. This encodes CASSPQEGAVEAFF.

CDR3 loop: CASSLEGGNEKLFF. In DNA form, the CDR3 reads TGCGCCAGCAGCTTGGAGGGGGGTAATGAAAAACTGTTTTTT. The chain has TRBV5-1 and TRBJ1-4, with a possible D match to TRBD1 (6 bases). V lost 0 bases to trimming and J lost 4 bases, with 7 bases between them. The germline V gene has CDR1 SGHRS and CDR2 YFSETQ. The CDR3 has 14 residues.

The chain carries TRBV11-3 and TRBJ1-4; the D is unclear. This CDR3 is built from 15 residues. V was clipped by 1 base and J by 3 bases, with 9 bases between them. CDR1 SGHNT and CDR2 YENEEA come from the germline V gene. In nucleotides, the CDR3 is TGTGCCAGCAGCTTAGCGGCGGTGCCTAATGAAAAACTGTTTTTT. It codes for CASSLAAVPNEKLFF.

J is TRBJ1-1 and V is TRBV6-5; tentative D call: TRBD1 (5 bases). The germline V and J ends were trimmed by 0 bases and 10 bases, with 21 bases remaining between them. Germline loops: CDR1 MNHEY, CDR2 SVGAGI. The CDR3 loop spans 16 amino acids. The CDR3 DNA reads TGTGCCAGCAGTTACTCACTATTTGGTGGGGGTTTGGGAGCTTTCTTT. The encoded protein is CASSYSLFGGGLGAFF.

This clone was counted a single time. V usage is TRBV6-1 and J usage is TRBJ1-5; 7 positions match TRBD1. The J segment lost 4 bases and the V segment lost 6 bases, leaving 6 bases of the junction unmatched. Germline loops: CDR1 MNHNS, CDR2 SASEGT. This CDR3 contains 14 residues. The CDR3 sequence is CASSVGQLNQPQHF. The CDR3 DNA reads TGTGCCAGCAGCGTGGGACAGCTAAATCAGCCCCAGCATTTT.

This clone came up a few times. The chain employs TRBV4-3 and TRBJ1-2; tentative D call: TRBD1 (6 bases). The CDR3 totals 15 residues. Germline-derived CDR1 and CDR2 are LGHNA and YSLEER. Trimming cost V 0 bases and J 4 bases, with 12 bases left between them. CDR3 sequence reads: CASSQDPGGSYGYTF. CDR3 sequence (DNA): TGCGCCAGCAGCCAAGATCCCGGGGGCAGCTATGGCTACACCTTC.

The CDR3 loop reads CSVWEGGNSPLHF. CDR3 nucleotide sequence: TGCAGCGTTTGGGAAGGGGGTAATTCACCCCTCCACTTT. This chain joins TRBV29-1 and TRBJ1-6; possible D gene TRBD1, 6 bases. Trimming took 5 bases from V and 6 from J, leaving 11 bases between them. Looked up from germline, CDR1 is SQVTM and CDR2 is ANQGSEA. This CDR3 contains 13 residues.

The rearrangement joins TRBV5-4 to TRBJ2-7; 13 bases match TRBD2. Germline V lookup: CDR1 SGHNT, CDR2 YYREEE (reference sequence). V was pared by 5 bases and J by 3 bases, with 2 bases of the junction left unmatched. The CDR3 totals 14 residues. The DNA for the CDR3 is TGTGCCAGCAGTGGGACTAGCGGGAACTACGAGCAGTACTTC. Protein: CASSGTSGNYEQYF.

In regard to this clone: The sample carries other DNA sequences with the same CDR3. This chain links TRBV6-5 with TRBJ1-4; 7 bases are shared with TRBD1. Unmatched junction bases numbered 0, after V lost 0 bases and J lost 2 bases. CDR3 length: 15 residues. The germline CDR1 and CDR2 sequences are MNHEY and SVGAGI. The CDR3 nucleotides read TGTGCCAGCAGTTACTCGACAGGGACTAATGAAAAACTGTTTTTT. It yields the protein CASSYSTGTNEKLFF.

This chain joins TRBV6-1 and TRBJ2-7, with 7 bases identical to TRBD1. The CDR3 length is 15 residues. Germline values: CDR1 MNHNS, CDR2 SASEGT. Unmatched junction bases numbered 10, after V lost 8 bases and J lost 0 bases. The CDR3 DNA reads TGTGCCAGCTTGCGAGGGACAGCTATCTCCTACGAGCAGTACTTC. Translation gives CASLRGTAISYEQYF.

The CDR3 is CASSLSGSNTEAFF. CDR3 coding DNA: TGTGCCAGCAGTTTATCAGGGAGTAACACTGAAGCTTTCTTT. This sequence joins TRBV27 and TRBJ1-1, with no clear D. V was shortened by 0 bases and J by 2 bases, with 7 bases between the two germline ends. Germline V gene sequence: CDR1 MNHEY, CDR2 SMNVEV (reference sequence). CDR3 length: 14 amino acids.

This chain connects TRBV19 to TRBJ2-2; D ambiguous. Deletions cut 5 bases from V and 6 bases from J, with 16 bases between. This CDR3 region has 15 residues. From germline, CDR1 is LNHDA and CDR2 SQIVND (reference sequence). CDR3 protein: CASSSADLQAGELFF. The CDR3 nucleotides read TGTGCCAGTAGTTCCGCGGACCTCCAGGCCGGGGAGCTGTTTTTT.

CDR3: CASKSGDNEQFF. Written as DNA, the CDR3 is TGTGCCAGCAAGTCAGGGGACAATGAGCAGTTCTTC. V is TRBV28 and J is TRBJ2-1; D may be TRBD1 (6 bases). There are 12 residues in the CDR3. Germline V lookup: CDR1 MDHEN, CDR2 SYDVKM. V was clipped by 7 bases and J by 5 bases, with 9 bases between them.

The CDR3 coding sequence is TGTGCCAGTAGTATAGATCTTGCAGCGGGACAGCCCCAGCATTTT. This translates into CASSIDLAAGQPQHF. The chain employs TRBV19 and TRBJ1-5; D not resolved. The V gene lost 0 bases and the J gene lost 7 bases, with 13 bases spanning the gap. The CDR3 has 15 amino acids. Per germline, CDR1 LNHDA and CDR2 SQIVND (reference sequence).

In regard to this clone: An end of the junction does not agree with germline; a read error may underlie this. J is TRBJ2-5 and V is TRBV7-7, with 16 positions matching TRBD2. Germline V lookup: CDR1 SSHAT, CDR2 FNYEAQ (reference sequence). The CDR3 runs to 17 residues. CDR3 residues: CASSPGTSGGAGETQYF. CDR3 coding DNA: TGTGCTAGCAGCCCGGGGACTAGCGGGGGGGCCGGAGAGACCCAGTACTTC.